This T cell receptor beta chain originates from a study of cytomegalovirus exposure and HLA in healthy donors. With 60 Vbeta and 13 Jbeta primers, the PCR was carried out. Assay used: immunoSEQ multiplex PCR; TCRdb lists only in-frame clones, some missing. The table records under 200,000 clones, approximately 88% of them present only once. The germline V gene encodes CDR1 SGHVS and CDR2 FNYEAQ. V was clipped by 5 bases and J by 2 bases; unmatched bases: 4. This CDR3 has 15 residues. About this clone itself: Antigen specificity is unknown.

General study points: Researchers catalogued approximately 160 TCR beta chains as cytomegalovirus-associated.

The V call is TRBV7-6, the J call TRBJ2-2; 8 nucleotides agree with TRBD2. The receptor was derived from a boy between 2 and 10 years old in good health and CMV-seronegative. Material for sequencing was PBMCs. Written as DNA, the CDR3 is TGTGCCAGCAGCCGTAGCGGGGCAAACACCGGGGAGCTGTTTTTT. It codes for CASSRSGANTGELFF.